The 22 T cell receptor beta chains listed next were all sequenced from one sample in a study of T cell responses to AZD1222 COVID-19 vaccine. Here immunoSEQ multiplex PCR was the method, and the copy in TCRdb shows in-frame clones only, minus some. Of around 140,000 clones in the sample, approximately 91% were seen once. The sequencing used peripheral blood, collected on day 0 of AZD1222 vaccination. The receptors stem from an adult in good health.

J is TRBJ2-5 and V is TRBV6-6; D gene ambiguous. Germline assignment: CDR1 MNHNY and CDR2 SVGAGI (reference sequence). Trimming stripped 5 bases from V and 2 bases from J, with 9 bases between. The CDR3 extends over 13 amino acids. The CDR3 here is CASSPEGQETQYF. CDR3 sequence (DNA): TGTGCCAGCAGTCCCGAAGGGCAAGAGACCCAGTACTTC.

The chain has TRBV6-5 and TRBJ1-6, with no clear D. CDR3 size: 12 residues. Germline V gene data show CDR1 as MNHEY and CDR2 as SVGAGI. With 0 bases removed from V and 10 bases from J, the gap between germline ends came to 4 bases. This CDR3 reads CASSYSRSPLHF. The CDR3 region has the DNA TGTGCCAGCAGTTACTCGAGATCACCCCTCCACTTT.

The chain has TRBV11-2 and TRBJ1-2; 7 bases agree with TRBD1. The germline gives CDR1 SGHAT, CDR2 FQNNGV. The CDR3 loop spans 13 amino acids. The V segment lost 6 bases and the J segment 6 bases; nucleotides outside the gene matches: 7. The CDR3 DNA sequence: TGTGCCAGCAGACACACAGGGGTTGATGGCTACACCTTC. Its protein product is CASRHTGVDGYTF.

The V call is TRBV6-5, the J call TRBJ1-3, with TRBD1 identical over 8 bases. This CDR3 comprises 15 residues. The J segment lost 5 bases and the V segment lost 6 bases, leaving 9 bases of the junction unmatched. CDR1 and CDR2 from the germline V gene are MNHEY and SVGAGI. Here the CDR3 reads CASRTGTGNRNTIYF. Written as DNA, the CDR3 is TGTGCCAGCAGAACCGGGACAGGAAATAGAAACACCATATATTTT.

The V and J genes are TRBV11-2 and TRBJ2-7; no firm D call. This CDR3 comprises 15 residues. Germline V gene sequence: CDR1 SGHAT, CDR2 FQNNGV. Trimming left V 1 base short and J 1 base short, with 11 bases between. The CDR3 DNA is TGTGCCAGCAGCTTAGGGGTGAACTTTTCCTACGAGCAGTACTTC. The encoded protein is CASSLGVNFSYEQYF.

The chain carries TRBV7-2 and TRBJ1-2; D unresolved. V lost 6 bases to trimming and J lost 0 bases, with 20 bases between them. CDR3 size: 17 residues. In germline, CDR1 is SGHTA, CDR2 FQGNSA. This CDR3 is CASRATRLLSSNYGYTF. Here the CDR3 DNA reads TGTGCCAGCAGAGCGACCCGGCTACTATCATCTAACTATGGCTACACCTTC.

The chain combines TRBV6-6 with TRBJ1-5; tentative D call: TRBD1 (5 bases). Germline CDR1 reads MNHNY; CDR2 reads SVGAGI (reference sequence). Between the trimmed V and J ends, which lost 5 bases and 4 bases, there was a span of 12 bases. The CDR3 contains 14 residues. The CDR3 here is CASSRLTENQPQHF. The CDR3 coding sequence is TGTGCCAGCAGTCGACTGACAGAGAATCAGCCCCAGCATTTT.

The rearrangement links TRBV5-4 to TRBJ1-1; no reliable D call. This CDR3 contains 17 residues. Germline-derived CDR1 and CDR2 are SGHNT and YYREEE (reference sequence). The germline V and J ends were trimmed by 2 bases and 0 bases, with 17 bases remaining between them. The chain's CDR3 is CASSLWGLSIMNTEAFF. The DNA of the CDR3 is TGTGCCAGCAGCTTATGGGGTCTCTCAATCATGAACACTGAAGCTTTCTTT. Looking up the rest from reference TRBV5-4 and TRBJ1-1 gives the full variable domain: ETGVTQSPTHLIKTRGQQVTLRCSSQSGHNTVSWYQQALGQGPQFIFQYYREEENGRGNFPPRFSGLQFPNYSSELNVNALELDDSALYLCASSLWGLSIMNTEAFFGQGTRLTVV.

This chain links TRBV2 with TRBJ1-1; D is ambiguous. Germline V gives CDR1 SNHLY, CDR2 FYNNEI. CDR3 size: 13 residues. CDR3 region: CVPRTESNTEAFF. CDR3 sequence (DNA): TGTGTCCCTCGGACCGAATCGAACACTGAAGCTTTCTTT.

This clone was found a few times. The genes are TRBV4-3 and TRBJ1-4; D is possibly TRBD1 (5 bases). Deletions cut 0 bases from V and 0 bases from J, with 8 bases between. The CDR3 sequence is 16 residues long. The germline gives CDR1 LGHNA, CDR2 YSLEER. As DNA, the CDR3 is TGCGCCAGCAGCCAAGATCTGGGGGCAACTAATGAAAAACTGTTTTTT. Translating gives CASSQDLGATNEKLFF.

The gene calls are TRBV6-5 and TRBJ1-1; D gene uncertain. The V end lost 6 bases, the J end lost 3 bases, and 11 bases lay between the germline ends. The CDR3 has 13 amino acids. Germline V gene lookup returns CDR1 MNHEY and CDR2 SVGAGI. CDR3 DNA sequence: TGTGCCAGCAGCATCTCGGCCCACACTGAAGCTTTCTTT. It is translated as CASSISAHTEAFF.

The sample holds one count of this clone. The CDR3 region is CASSLDLLEQYF. CDR3 sequence (DNA): TGTGCCAGCAGCTTAGACCTACTTGAGCAGTACTTC. The chain uses TRBV7-2 and TRBJ2-7, with D unclear. The CDR3 is 12 residues long. The V end lost 1 base, the J end lost 7 bases, and 8 bases lay between the germline ends. Germline V lookup: CDR1 SGHTA, CDR2 FQGNSA.

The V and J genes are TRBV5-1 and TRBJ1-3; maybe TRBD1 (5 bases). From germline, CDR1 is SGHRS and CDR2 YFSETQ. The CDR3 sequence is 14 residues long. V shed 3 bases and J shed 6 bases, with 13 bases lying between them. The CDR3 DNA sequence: TGCGCCAGCAGCTGGGGACCATCGGAAAACACCATATATTTT. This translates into CASSWGPSENTIYF.

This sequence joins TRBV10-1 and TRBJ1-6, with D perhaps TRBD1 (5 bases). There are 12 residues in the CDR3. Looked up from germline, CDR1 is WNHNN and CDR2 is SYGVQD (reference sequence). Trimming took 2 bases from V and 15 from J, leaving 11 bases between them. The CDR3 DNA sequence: TGCGCCAGCAGTGAGGGGGACCCAGGCCTCCACTTT. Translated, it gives CASSEGDPGLHF.

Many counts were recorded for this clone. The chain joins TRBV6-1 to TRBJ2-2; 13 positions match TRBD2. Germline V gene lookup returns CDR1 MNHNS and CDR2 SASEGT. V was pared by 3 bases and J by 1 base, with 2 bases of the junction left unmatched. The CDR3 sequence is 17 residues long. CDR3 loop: CASSDRLAGGNTGELFF. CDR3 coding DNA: TGTGCCAGCAGTGACAGACTAGCGGGGGGGAACACCGGGGAGCTGTTTTTT.

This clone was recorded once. The CDR3 DNA follows: TGTGCCAGCAGCTTATTACCAAATCAGCCCCAGCATTTT. It encodes CASSLLPNQPQHF. This rearrangement joins TRBV7-8 to TRBJ1-5; D is uncertain. V lost 2 bases to trimming and J lost 4 bases, with 6 bases between them. CDR1 is SGHVS, CDR2 FQNEAQ, per germline. This CDR3 is 13 amino acids long.

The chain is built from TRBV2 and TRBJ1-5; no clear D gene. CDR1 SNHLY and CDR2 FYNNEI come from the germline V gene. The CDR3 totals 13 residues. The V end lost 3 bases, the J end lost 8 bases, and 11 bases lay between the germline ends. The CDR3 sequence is CASSDVRSEPQHF. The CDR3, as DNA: TGTGCCAGCAGTGACGTGAGAAGCGAGCCCCAGCATTTT.

This chain's CDR3 is CATSIPTGGNYGYTF. The CDR3 nucleotides read TGTGCCACCAGCATCCCGACGGGAGGTAACTATGGCTACACCTTC. The chain is built from TRBV15 and TRBJ1-2, with D unclear. Looked up from germline, CDR1 is LNHNV and CDR2 is YYDKDF (reference sequence). V lost 4 bases, J lost 1 base, and 13 bases lay in between. This CDR3 is 15 amino acids long.

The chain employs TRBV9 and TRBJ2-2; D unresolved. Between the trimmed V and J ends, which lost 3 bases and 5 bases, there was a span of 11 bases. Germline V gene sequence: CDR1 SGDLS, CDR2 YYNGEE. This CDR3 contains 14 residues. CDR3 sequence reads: CASSAGLSTGELFF. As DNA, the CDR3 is TGTGCCAGCAGCGCGGGCCTTTCTACCGGGGAGCTGTTTTTT.

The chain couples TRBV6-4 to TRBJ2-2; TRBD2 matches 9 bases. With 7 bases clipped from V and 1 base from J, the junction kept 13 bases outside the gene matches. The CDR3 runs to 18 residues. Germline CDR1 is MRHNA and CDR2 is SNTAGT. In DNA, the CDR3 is TGTGCCAGCATCTCCTATAGCGGGGGAGATTTGAACACCGGGGAGCTGTTTTTT. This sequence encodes CASISYSGGDLNTGELFF.

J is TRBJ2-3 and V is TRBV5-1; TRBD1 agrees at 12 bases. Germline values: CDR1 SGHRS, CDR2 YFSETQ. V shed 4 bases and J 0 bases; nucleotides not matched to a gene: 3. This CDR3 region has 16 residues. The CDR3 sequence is CASSAGTGGSTDTQYF. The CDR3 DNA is TGCGCCAGCAGCGCCGGGACAGGGGGCAGCACAGATACGCAGTATTTT.

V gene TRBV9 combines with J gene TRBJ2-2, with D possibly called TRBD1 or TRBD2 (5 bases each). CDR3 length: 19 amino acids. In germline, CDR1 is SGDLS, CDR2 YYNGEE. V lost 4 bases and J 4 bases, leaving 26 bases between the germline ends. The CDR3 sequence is CASSPLGVMSRRSTGELFF. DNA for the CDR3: TGTGCCAGCAGCCCCCTGGGGGTGATGTCCAGAAGGAGCACCGGGGAGCTGTTTTTT.